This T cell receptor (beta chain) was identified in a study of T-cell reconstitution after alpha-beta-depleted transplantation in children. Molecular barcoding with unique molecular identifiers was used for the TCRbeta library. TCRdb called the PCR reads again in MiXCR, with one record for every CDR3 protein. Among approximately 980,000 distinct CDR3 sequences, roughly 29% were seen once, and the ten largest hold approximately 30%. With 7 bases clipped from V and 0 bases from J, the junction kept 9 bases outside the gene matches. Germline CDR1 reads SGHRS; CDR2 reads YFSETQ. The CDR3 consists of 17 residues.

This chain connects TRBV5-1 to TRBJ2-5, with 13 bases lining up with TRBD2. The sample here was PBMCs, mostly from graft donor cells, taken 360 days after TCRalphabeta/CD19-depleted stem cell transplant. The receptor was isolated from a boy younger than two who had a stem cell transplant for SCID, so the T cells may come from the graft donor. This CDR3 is CASRSGTSGAYQETQYF. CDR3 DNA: TGCGCCAGCCGCTCCGGGACTAGCGGGGCGTACCAAGAGACCCAGTACTTC.